The next 31 T cell receptor beta chains were all read from a single sample in a study of T cells in Graves' hyperthyroidism and ophthalmopathy. Regions amplified from RNA transcripts were the TCR beta CDR3 regions. First-round RT-PCR with HTBI primers amplified the TCR CDR3 region. From the multiplex PCR reads, TCRdb called clonotypes with MiXCR, one entry per CDR3 protein. The data show 650,000 to 750,000 distinct CDR3 sequences, around 13% seen once. The source material was blood. The receptor set was obtained from a woman aged 18-30 years with Graves' hyperthyroidism.

The sample holds a few counts of this clonotype. The gene calls are TRBV28 and TRBJ1-1; D is ambiguous. The V end lost 6 bases, the J end lost 3 bases, and 17 bases lay between the germline ends. The CDR3 runs to 15 residues. In germline, CDR1 is MDHEN, CDR2 SYDVKM. CDR3 nucleotides: TGTGCCAGCAGCATCTCGGGGTTGTTGGACACTGAAGCTTTCTTT. The encoded protein is CASSISGLLDTEAFF.

V and J are TRBV6-2 or TRBV6-3 and TRBJ2-1; 7 nucleotides line up with TRBD2. This CDR3 contains 14 residues. CDR1 is MNHEY and CDR2 is SVGEGT in the germline V gene. Trimming cost V 6 bases and J 5 bases; bases outside gene matches: 7. This CDR3 reads CASSSRDYNNEQFF. CDR3 sequence (DNA): TGTGCCAGCAGCTCCCGGGACTATAACAATGAGCAGTTCTTC.

This clonotype was counted only a few times. This chain connects TRBV7-9 to TRBJ1-4; D perhaps matches TRBD1 (5 bases). V was cut by 5 bases and J by 7 bases, with 20 bases left in between. Germline loops: CDR1 SEHNR, CDR2 FQNEAQ (reference sequence). This CDR3 comprises 16 residues. The CDR3 loop reads CASSLSLDRDPEKLFF. The CDR3 DNA reads as TGTGCCAGCAGCCTTTCCCTAGACCGGGACCCTGAAAAACTGTTTTTT.

This clonotype was recorded many times. The rearrangement links TRBV28 to TRBJ2-7, with D possibly being TRBD2 (5 bases). The germline V gene has CDR1 MDHEN and CDR2 SYDVKM. The CDR3 has 14 residues. The V and J ends lost 6 bases and 4 bases respectively, with 16 bases between them. CDR3 DNA sequence: TGTGCCAGCAGCCGAGGGCTCAGCGGTTACGAGCAGTACTTC. Translated: CASSRGLSGYEQYF.

This chain uses TRBV28 with TRBJ1-1, with D maybe TRBD1 (6 bases). V gave up 8 bases and J gave up 1 base, with 14 bases separating them. Germline loops: CDR1 MDHEN, CDR2 SYDVKM. CDR3 length equals 14 residues. CDR3 sequence reads: CASGWGLANTEAFF. The CDR3 DNA sequence: TGTGCCAGCGGATGGGGGCTCGCGAACACTGAAGCTTTCTTT.

The chain joins TRBV10-3 to TRBJ2-7, with 14 bases identical to TRBD2. CDR1 is ENHRY and CDR2 is SYGVKD in the germline V gene. V was clipped by 4 bases and J by 5 bases; unmatched bases: 10. The CDR3 contains 17 residues. CDR3 region: CAISARLAGGPVDEQYF. The DNA for the CDR3 is TGTGCCATCAGTGCGAGACTAGCGGGAGGGCCTGTAGACGAGCAGTACTTC.

This chain links TRBV27 with TRBJ1-1; 8 nucleotides agree with TRBD1. V trimming: 1 base; J trimming: 4 bases; junction bases outside the gene matches: 2. This CDR3 contains 14 residues. The germline gives CDR1 MNHEY, CDR2 SMNVEV (reference sequence). This chain's CDR3 is CASSLFDRGTEAFF. The CDR3 nucleotides read TGTGCCAGCAGTTTATTCGACAGGGGCACTGAAGCTTTCTTT.

This clonotype was counted many times. V and J are TRBV28 and TRBJ2-7; 7 nucleotides agree with TRBD2. Per germline, CDR1 MDHEN and CDR2 SYDVKM. Trimming removed 10 bases from V and 1 base from J; junction bases left unmatched: 13. The CDR3 totals 15 residues. The CDR3 DNA sequence: TGTGCCACCCGCCCGACCTTAGCGGGTTCCTACGAGCAGTACTTC. This translates into CATRPTLAGSYEQYF.

At least ten counts were recorded for this clonotype. V and J are TRBV7-8 and TRBJ1-5; 8 bases align to TRBD1. V gave up 1 base and J gave up 3 bases; unmatched junction bases: 5. This CDR3 spans 16 amino acids. Germline V gives CDR1 SGHVS, CDR2 FQNEAQ. The CDR3 sequence: CASSLERTGINQPQHF. The CDR3 bases are TGTGCCAGCAGCTTAGAGCGGACAGGGATCAATCAGCCCCAGCATTTT.

The chain combines TRBV11-2 with TRBJ2-5, with 13 nucleotides matching TRBD2. Germline V lookup: CDR1 SGHAT, CDR2 FQNNGV. The V segment lost 0 bases and the J segment 12 bases; nucleotides outside the gene matches: 4. This CDR3 contains 14 residues. The CDR3, as DNA: TGTGCCAGCAGCTTAGAGAGACTAGCGGGAGGAAAGTACTTC. This translates into CASSLERLAGGKYF.

This clonotype has ten or more counts. J is TRBJ1-2 and V is TRBV27; 9 bases are a match to TRBD1. Germline assignment: CDR1 MNHEY and CDR2 SMNVEV (reference sequence). V gave up 6 bases and J gave up 3 bases; unmatched junction bases: 17. CDR3 length equals 18 residues. The CDR3 DNA follows: TGTGCCAGCAGCTCATTGGGTCGGGGGGGACAGGGATACTATGGCTACACCTTC. This codes for CASSSLGRGGQGYYGYTF.

This clonotype showed up many times. The chain is built from TRBV6-2 or TRBV6-3 and TRBJ2-7, with TRBD1 identical over 7 bases. Germline CDR1 is MNHEY and CDR2 is SVGEGT. V lost 6 bases to trimming and J lost 0 bases; unmatched junction nucleotides: 5. This CDR3 region has 14 residues. CDR3 in amino acids: CASRRQGTSYEQYF. CDR3 coding DNA: TGTGCCAGCAGACGACAGGGAACCTCCTACGAGCAGTACTTC.

The chain has TRBV20-1 and TRBJ2-1; 8 bases are a match to TRBD2. The assigned J gene may be wrong: the sequence end matches TRBJ2-7 better. The CDR3 has 16 amino acids. The germline V gene has CDR1 DFQATT and CDR2 SNEGSKA (reference sequence). The CDR3 region has the DNA TGCAGTGCTAGAGTTAGCGGGACCTCCTCCTACAACGAGCAGTACTTC. It encodes CSARVSGTSSYNEQYF.

There are many counts of this clonotype. The rearrangement uses TRBV11-3 and TRBJ2-5; 9 positions agree with TRBD1. V lost 5 bases, J lost 2 bases, and 9 bases stayed unmatched. This CDR3 has 16 amino acids. The germline V gene encodes CDR1 SGHNT and CDR2 YENEEA. In nucleotides, the CDR3 is TGTGCCAGCAGCCTCCTACGGGACAGGGTACAAGAGACCCAGTACTTC. Translation gives CASSLLRDRVQETQYF.

In its sample, this clonotype was seen many times. This chain links TRBV29-1 with TRBJ1-1; D is unclear. Deletions cut 0 bases from V and 1 base from J, with 9 bases between. Germline lookup yields CDR1 SQVTM and CDR2 ANQGSEA. This CDR3 contains 14 residues. As DNA, the CDR3 is TGCAGCGTTGAAGACTCCACAGAGAACACTGAAGCTTTCTTT. Its protein is CSVEDSTENTEAFF. Based on the CDR3 plus reference TRBV29-1 and TRBJ1-1, the full variable domain is SAVISQKPSRDICQRGTSLTIQCQVDSQVTMMFWYRQQPGQSLTLIATANQGSEATYESGFVIDKFPISRPNLTFSTLTVSNMSPEDSSIYLCSVEDSTENTEAFFGQGTRLTVV.

At least ten counts were recorded for this clonotype. The genes are TRBV5-1 and TRBJ2-1; possible D gene TRBD1, 6 bases. The V gene lost 3 bases and the J gene lost 9 bases, with 22 bases spanning the gap. The CDR3 contains 16 residues. Germline V gene lookup returns CDR1 SGHRS and CDR2 YFSETQ. CDR3 residues: CASSSGTTVGLSEQFF. CDR3 in DNA: TGCGCCAGCAGCTCAGGGACAACCGTTGGGTTGAGTGAGCAGTTCTTC. Looking up the rest from reference TRBV5-1 and TRBJ2-1 gives the full variable domain: KAGVTQTPRYLIKTRGQQVTLSCSPISGHRSVSWYQQTPGQGLQFLFEYFSETQRNKGNFPGRFSGRQFSNSRSEMNVSTLELGDSALYLCASSSGTTVGLSEQFFGPGTRLTVL.

Details on this clonotype: A read error is possible here, since a much larger clone lies one base away. The rearrangement joins TRBV12-3 or TRBV12-4 to TRBJ2-7; D perhaps matches TRBD2 (6 bases). V lost 5 bases and J 2 bases, leaving 16 bases between the germline ends. The CDR3 runs 15 residues. The CDR3, as DNA: TGTGCCAGCAGTGGAGGGGCAGGGACGACCTACGAGCAGTACTTC. This gives the protein CASSGGAGTTYEQYF.

The chain couples TRBV20-1 to TRBJ2-1, with 15 positions matching TRBD2. V shed 3 bases, J shed 8 bases, and the junction held 11 bases outside the gene matches. This CDR3 is 17 amino acids long. Looked up from germline, CDR1 is DFQATT and CDR2 is SNEGSKA (reference sequence). The CDR3 here is CSASYFVGLAGGDEQFF. DNA of the CDR3: TGCAGTGCTAGTTACTTCGTGGGACTAGCGGGAGGCGATGAGCAGTTCTTC.

As concerns this clonotype: This may be a read error, as it is one base from a much larger clone. The chain is built from TRBV2 and TRBJ2-1; 7 nucleotides match TRBD2. This CDR3 is built from 19 residues. The germline V gene has CDR1 SNHLY and CDR2 FYNNEI. CDR3 sequence (DNA): TGTGCCAGCAGTGAAGGGCTAGCGGACAAAATCAACTCCTACAATGAGCAGTCCTTC. Its translation is CASSEGLADKINSYNEQSF.

The chain carries TRBV12-3 or TRBV12-4 and TRBJ2-1; D might be TRBD2 (7 bases). Trimming cost V 6 bases and J 9 bases, with 15 bases left between them. The CDR3 sequence is 13 residues long. The CDR3 DNA reads TGTGCCAGCAGCTTACAGGGAGGGAGTGAGCAGTTCTTC. Amino acid sequence: CASSLQGGSEQFF.

There are many counts of this clonotype. The rearrangement joins TRBV2 to TRBJ2-5, with 10 bases identical to TRBD2. Germline V gene sequence: CDR1 SNHLY, CDR2 FYNNEI. The ends lost 3 bases at V and 4 bases at J; junction bases unmatched: 5. The CDR3 covers 15 residues. CDR3 sequence (DNA): TGTGCCAGCAGTGATGGGGCTAGCGGGAGAGAGACCCAGTACTTC. Its protein is CASSDGASGRETQYF.

The V call is TRBV10-3, the J call TRBJ2-7; D might be TRBD1 (6 bases). V lost 7 bases to trimming and J lost 1 base, with 11 bases between them. CDR1 and CDR2 from the germline V gene are ENHRY and SYGVKD. The CDR3 runs 13 residues. The CDR3 sequence is CAINTQGSYEQYF. The CDR3 coding sequence is TGTGCCATCAATACACAGGGATCCTACGAGCAGTACTTC.

The rearrangement links TRBV7-2 to TRBJ1-1; D unclear. The CDR3 loop spans 15 amino acids. CDR1 is SGHTA and CDR2 is FQGNSA in the germline V gene. V gave up 5 bases and J gave up 2 bases, with 15 bases separating them. For the CDR3, the DNA is TGTGCCAGCAGCAAGAGATCACGACAAAACACTGAAGCTTTCTTT. This translates into CASSKRSRQNTEAFF.

This clonotype showed up many times. This chain links TRBV12-3 or TRBV12-4 with TRBJ2-1, with 8 bases matching TRBD1. The CDR3 extends over 14 amino acids. After removal of 3 bases from V and 6 bases from J, the junction contained 4 bases not matched to a gene. The CDR3 DNA reads TGTGCCAGCAGTTTCAGGGGGCTACTCAATGAGCAGTTCTTC. It translates to CASSFRGLLNEQFF.

This clonotype was counted a few times. The genes are TRBV30 and TRBJ2-5; D is unclear. The CDR3 is 12 amino acids. V lost 2 bases to trimming and J lost 3 bases, with 7 bases between them. Looked up from germline, CDR1 is GTSNPN and CDR2 is SVGIG (reference sequence). Here the CDR3 reads CAWSLTKETQYF. The CDR3 bases are TGTGCCTGGAGTCTAACGAAAGAGACCCAGTACTTC. The full variable domain, with the rest looked up from reference TRBV30 and TRBJ2-5, is SQTIHQWPATLVQPVGSPLSLECTVEGTSNPNLYWYRQAAGRGLQLLFYSVGIGQISSEVPQNLSASRPQDRQFILSSKKLLLSDSGFYLCAWSLTKETQYFGPGTRLLVL.

The rearrangement links TRBV11-1 to TRBJ2-7; D is undetermined. The ends were cut back, 0 bases at V and 2 bases at J, with 8 bases in the middle. CDR3 size: 14 residues. Germline lookup yields CDR1 SGHAT and CDR2 FQDESV (reference sequence). This CDR3 is CASSLARYTYEQYF. CDR3 in DNA: TGTGCCAGCAGCTTAGCTAGGTATACCTACGAGCAGTACTTC.

This clonotype has ten or more counts. J is TRBJ2-2 and V is TRBV30; D unclear. Trimming pared 3 bases from V and 1 base from J, leaving 6 bases between. The germline V gene has CDR1 GTSNPN and CDR2 SVGIG (reference sequence). CDR3 length equals 13 residues. CDR3 nucleotides: TGTGCCTGGAGGCGTCTGAACACCGGGGAGCTGTTTTTT. Protein product: CAWRRLNTGELFF.

This clonotype has a count of ten or more. The rearrangement joins TRBV12-3 or TRBV12-4 to TRBJ2-7; 10 nucleotides line up with TRBD1. V trimming: 6 bases; J trimming: 4 bases; junction bases outside the gene matches: 12. The CDR3 has 16 amino acids. In DNA form, the CDR3 reads TGTGCCAGCAGCCCGACCTCCGGGACAGGGGTTTACGAGCAGTACTTC. Amino acids: CASSPTSGTGVYEQYF.

This clonotype has only one observation. The conserved final phenylalanine or tryptophan is absent from the CDR3, which likely points to a read error. The chain is built from TRBV2 and TRBJ2-3; D uncertain. CDR3 size: 12 residues. Trimming removed 6 bases from V and 6 bases from J, with 10 bases in between. Per the germline V gene, CDR1 is SNHLY and CDR2 is FYNNEI. This CDR3 is CASSDGVDTQYL. The CDR3 coding sequence is TGTGCCAGCAGCGACGGTGTGGATACGCAGTATCTT.

This clonotype was recorded many times. J is TRBJ2-1 and V is TRBV30, with D perhaps matching TRBD2 (7 bases). Germline CDR1 GTSNPN, CDR2 SVGIG (reference sequence). CDR3 length: 13 residues. Deletions cut 7 bases from V and 5 bases from J, with 15 bases between. As DNA, the CDR3 is TGTGCCTATCGGGGGAGGGACAACAATGAGCAGTTCTTC. It encodes CAYRGRDNNEQFF.

The DNA for the CDR3 is TGTGCCAGCAGCTTAACGTCCAGGGTACCCACCGGGGAGCTGTTTTTT. It specifies CASSLTSRVPTGELFF. The chain links TRBV7-3 to TRBJ2-2; tentative D call: TRBD1 (5 bases). This CDR3 has 16 residues. Trimming pared 0 bases from V and 4 bases from J, leaving 12 bases between. Germline CDR1 reads SGHTA; CDR2 reads FQGTGA.